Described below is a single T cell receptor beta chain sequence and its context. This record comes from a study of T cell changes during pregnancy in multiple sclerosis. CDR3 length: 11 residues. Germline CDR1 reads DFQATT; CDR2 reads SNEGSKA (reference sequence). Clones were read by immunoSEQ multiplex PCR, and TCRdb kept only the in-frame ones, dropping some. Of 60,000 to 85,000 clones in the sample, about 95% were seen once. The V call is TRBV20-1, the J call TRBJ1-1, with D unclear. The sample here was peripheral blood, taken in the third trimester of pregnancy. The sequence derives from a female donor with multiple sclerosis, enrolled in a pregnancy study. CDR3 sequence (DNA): TGCGGCGCGCATCCCGAAGGAGGAGCTTTCTTT. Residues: CGAHPEGGAFF.